This T cell receptor (beta chain) was captured in a study of cytomegalovirus exposure and HLA in healthy donors. Trimming took off 2 bases at V and 3 bases at J, with 17 bases between the two ends. The CDR3 covers 16 residues. The germline V gene encodes CDR1 SGHDT and CDR2 YYEEEE. This PCR relied on a set of 60 Vbeta primers and 13 Jbeta primers. Assay used: immunoSEQ multiplex PCR; TCRdb lists only in-frame clones, some missing. The sample has about 150,000 clones; around four fifths are singletons. This clonotype was obtained from a man between 18 and 35 years old in good health and CMV-seronegative. What was sequenced was PBMCs. The chain links TRBV5-6 to TRBJ1-1; D is ambiguous. The CDR3 loop reads CASSLLIGVADTEAFF. The CDR3 DNA reads TGTGCCAGCAGCTTATTAATCGGCGTAGCGGACACTGAAGCTTTCTTT. Together with reference TRBV5-6 and TRBJ1-1, the CDR3 gives the full variable domain: DAGVTQSPTHLIKTRGQQVTLRCSPKSGHDTVSWYQQALGQGPQFIFQYYEEEERQRGNFPDRFSGHQFPNYSSELNVNALLLGDSALYLCASSLLIGVADTEAFFGQGTRLTVV.